The 3 T cell receptor beta chains below come from one sample, sequenced in a study of early T cells in non-severe SARS-CoV-2 infection. TCRdb processed the 5' RACE reads anew with MiXCR; each CDR3 protein has one entry. The data show 25,000 to 35,000 distinct CDR3 sequences, 6.6% seen once. The sequenced material came from whole blood. All receptors come from an adult who was a healthcare worker with PCR-confirmed SARS-CoV-2 infection or an uninfected control (not recorded which).

CDR3 amino acids: CASSYSGNTQYF. CDR3 nucleotides: TGTGCCAGCAGTTACTCCGGTAATACGCAGTATTTT. The chain couples TRBV6-2 or TRBV6-3 to TRBJ2-3; D is unclear. Germline V gene sequence: CDR1 MNHEY, CDR2 SVGEGT. The CDR3 extends over 12 amino acids. Trimming took 0 bases from V and 7 from J, leaving 5 bases between them.

This clonotype was found many times. The rearrangement joins TRBV20-1 to TRBJ1-3; 8 bases fit TRBD1. CDR1 and CDR2 (germline): DFQATT, SNEGSKA (reference sequence). The CDR3 length is 13 residues. Germline trimming cut 6 bases from V and 3 bases from J; bases unmatched to any gene: 4. The CDR3 DNA reads TGCAGTGCCCCCGGGACAGGTGGAAACACCATATATTTT. It encodes CSAPGTGGNTIYF.

This clonotype turned up a few times. The chain couples TRBV6-5 to TRBJ2-7, with D possibly TRBD1 on 6 matching bases. V shed 2 bases and J shed 6 bases, with 11 bases lying between them. The CDR3 extends over 13 amino acids. Germline-derived CDR1 and CDR2 are MNHEY and SVGAGI. CDR3 DNA: TGTGCCAGCAGTTACCATACAGGGACCGAGCAGTACTTC. This encodes CASSYHTGTEQYF.